This entry describes one T cell receptor (beta chain). Its antigen is not known. The entry originates in a study of T cell responses to AZD1222 COVID-19 vaccine. Findings and caveats of the study: Increased Spike-specific TCR breadth and depth were observed after two AZD1222 doses.

Repertoires were generated with immunoSEQ multiplex PCR, while TCRdb's copy carries only in-frame clones and drops some. The sample yields tens of thousands of clones, about 85% seen once. The germline V gene has CDR1 PRHDT and CDR2 FYEKMQ (reference sequence). The CDR3 totals 15 residues. J lost 1 base, V lost 4 bases, and 6 bases had no gene match. This TCR was recovered from an adult in good health. This sequence joins TRBV13 and TRBJ1-1, with 7 bases identical to TRBD1. The source material was peripheral blood, sampled on day 0 of AZD1222 vaccination. CDR3 protein: CASSSRQGGNTEAFF. In DNA form, the CDR3 reads TGTGCCAGCAGCTCCCGTCAGGGGGGGAACACTGAAGCTTTCTTT.